This T cell receptor beta chain is drawn from a study of blood T cell repertoires in COVID-19. About the research overall: Samples taken during acute and convalescent COVID-19 were collected in the United States, Italy and Spain. Sources were T cells, B-cell-depleted T cells, or PBMCs; the material itself was cDNA or gDNA.

CDR3 size: 14 residues. CDR1 and CDR2 from the germline V gene are MNHEY and SVGAGI. V was cut by 8 bases and J by 2 bases, with 12 bases left in between. Original methodology: Nucleated cell number was recorded as an estimate derived from reference gene primer amplification. Profiling relied on immunoSEQ multiplex PCR, and the TCRdb table lists in-frame clones only, not all of them. V and J calls and clone size are given by that table; D and trimming were obtained from the DNA. This table holds 310,000 or so clones, more than 75% found once. This TCR was recovered from a middle-aged man with active or convalescent COVID-19. The V gene is TRBV6-5, the J gene TRBJ1-4, with D unclear. Material for sequencing was peripheral blood. CDR3 residues: CASRISWTNEKLFF. CDR3 DNA sequence: TGTGCCAGCCGCATTAGTTGGACTAATGAAAAACTGTTTTTT.